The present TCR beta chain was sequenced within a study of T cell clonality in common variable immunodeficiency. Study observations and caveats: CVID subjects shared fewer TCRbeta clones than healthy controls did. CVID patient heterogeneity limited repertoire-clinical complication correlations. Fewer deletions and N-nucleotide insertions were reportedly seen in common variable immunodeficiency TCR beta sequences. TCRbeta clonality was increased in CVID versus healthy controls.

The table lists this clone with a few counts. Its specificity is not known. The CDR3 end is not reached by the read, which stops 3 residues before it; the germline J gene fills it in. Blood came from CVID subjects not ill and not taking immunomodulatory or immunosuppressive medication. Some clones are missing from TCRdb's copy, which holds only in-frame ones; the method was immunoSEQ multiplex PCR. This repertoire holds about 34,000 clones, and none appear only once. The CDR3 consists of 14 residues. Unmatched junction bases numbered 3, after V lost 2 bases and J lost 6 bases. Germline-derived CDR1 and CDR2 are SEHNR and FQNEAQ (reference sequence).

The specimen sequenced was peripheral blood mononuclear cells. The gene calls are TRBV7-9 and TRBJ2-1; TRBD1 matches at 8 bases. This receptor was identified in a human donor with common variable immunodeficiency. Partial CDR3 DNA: TGTGCCAGCAGCTTAACAGGGGGGTCCAATGAG. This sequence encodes CASSLTGGSNE. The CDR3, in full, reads CASSLTGGSNEQFF.